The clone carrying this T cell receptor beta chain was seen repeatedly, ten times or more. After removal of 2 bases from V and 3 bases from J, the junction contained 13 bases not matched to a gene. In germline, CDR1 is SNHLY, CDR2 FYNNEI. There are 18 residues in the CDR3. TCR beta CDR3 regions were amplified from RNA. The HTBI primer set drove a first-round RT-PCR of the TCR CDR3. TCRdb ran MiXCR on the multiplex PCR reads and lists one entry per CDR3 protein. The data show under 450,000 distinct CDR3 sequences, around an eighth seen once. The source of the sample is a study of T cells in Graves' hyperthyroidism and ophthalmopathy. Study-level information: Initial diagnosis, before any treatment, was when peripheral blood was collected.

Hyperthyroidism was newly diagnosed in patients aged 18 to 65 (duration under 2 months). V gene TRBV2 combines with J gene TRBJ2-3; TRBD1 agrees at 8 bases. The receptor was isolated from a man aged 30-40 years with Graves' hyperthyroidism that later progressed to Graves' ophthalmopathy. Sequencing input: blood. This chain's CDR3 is CASSERATGVRATDTQYF. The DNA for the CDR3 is TGTGCCAGCAGTGAACGGGCGACAGGGGTGCGGGCAACAGATACGCAGTATTTT. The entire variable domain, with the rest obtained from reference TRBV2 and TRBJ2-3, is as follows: EPEVTQTPSHQVTQMGQEVILRCVPISNHLYFYWYRQILGQKVEFLVSFYNNEISEKSEIFDDQFSVERPDGSNFTLKIRSTKLEDSAMYFCASSERATGVRATDTQYFGPGTRLTVL.